The 6 T cell receptor beta chains below all came from one sample that was sequenced in a study of shared clonotypes between healthy human individuals. Here immunoSEQ multiplex PCR was the method, and the copy in TCRdb shows in-frame clones only, minus some. This repertoire shows hundreds of thousands of clones, around 77% found once; its top ten account for 9.5% to 15%. Sample: PBMCs. These receptors were obtained from a woman aged 40 to 50 in good health. Some clones in this sample may be carry-over from other donors' samples.

The rearrangement joins TRBV4-2 to TRBJ1-4, with D possibly TRBD1 on 5 matching bases. The CDR3 is 16 amino acids. Between the trimmed V and J ends, which lost 0 bases and 6 bases, there was a span of 14 bases. The germline gives CDR1 LGHNA, CDR2 YNFKEQ. CDR3 in DNA: TGTGCCAGCAGCCAAGATCGTGGAAGGGGTGATGAAAAACTGTTTTTT. Its translation is CASSQDRGRGDEKLFF.

This clone was seen a handful of times. Since a much larger clone is just one base distant, this may be a read error. The chain recombines TRBV30 with TRBJ1-2, with D possibly being TRBD1 (6 bases). The V gene's germline CDR1 is GTSNPN and CDR2 SVGIG (reference sequence). The CDR3 covers 13 residues. The chain's CDR3 is CARSVGQWEGYTF. CDR3 bases: TGTGCCCGGAGTGTAGGACAGTGGGAAGGCTACACCTTC. Drawing the rest from reference TRBV30 and TRBJ1-2, the complete variable domain is SQTIHQWPATLVQPVGSPLSLECTVEGTSNPNLYWYRQAAGRGLQLLFYSVGIGQISSEVPQNLSASRPQDRQFILSSKKLLLSDSGFYLCARSVGQWEGYTFGSGTRLTVV.

The rearrangement joins TRBV6-5 to TRBJ2-4; 7 bases fit TRBD2. The CDR3 extends over 14 amino acids. The germline gives CDR1 MNHEY, CDR2 SVGAGI. The V segment lost 5 bases and the J segment 2 bases; nucleotides outside the gene matches: 3. The CDR3 loop is CASSPGTTKNIQYF. The CDR3 nucleotides are TGTGCCAGCAGTCCCGGGACTACCAAAAACATTCAGTACTTC.

The chain recombines TRBV7-2 with TRBJ2-1, with 8 bases aligning to TRBD2. With 5 bases clipped from V and 7 bases from J, the junction kept 13 bases outside the gene matches. The CDR3 runs 16 residues. CDR1 is SGHTA and CDR2 is FQGNSA in the germline V gene. The CDR3: CASSLHHSGIRNEQFF. The DNA of the CDR3 is TGTGCCAGCAGCCTACACCATAGCGGGATTAGGAATGAGCAGTTCTTC.

The J gene is TRBJ2-1, the V gene TRBV9; D gene unclear. This CDR3 region has 14 residues. V shed 0 bases and J shed 4 bases, with 8 bases lying between them. The germline V gene encodes CDR1 SGDLS and CDR2 YYNGEE. The CDR3 DNA reads TGTGCCAGCAGCGTAGAAGGCGCATACAATGAGCAGTTCTTC. It specifies CASSVEGAYNEQFF.

Details on this clone: This likely reflects a read error, since a far larger clone is one base away. V is TRBV6-4 and J is TRBJ2-1; 11 bases agree with TRBD2. Germline lookup yields CDR1 MRHNA and CDR2 SNTAGT. The CDR3 consists of 14 residues. CDR3 sequence reads: CAGSLAGGINEQFF. CDR3 sequence (DNA): TGTGCCGGCAGTCTAGCGGGAGGTATAAATGAGCAGTTCTTC.